The 4 T cell receptor beta chains below were found in one sample sequenced in a study of cytomegalovirus exposure and HLA in healthy donors. Profiling relied on immunoSEQ multiplex PCR, and the TCRdb table lists in-frame clones only, not all of them. The sample shows 150,000 or so clones, around 90% of them seen only once. The sequenced sample was PBMCs. The receptors originated from a young woman in good health and CMV-seropositive.

The V call is TRBV4-3, the J call TRBJ2-1; perhaps TRBD2 as D (5 bases). V lost 0 bases, J lost 4 bases, and 13 bases lay in between. The CDR3 is 16 amino acids. CDR1 is LGHNA, CDR2 YSLEER, per germline. CDR3 sequence reads: CASSQEEAARYNEQFF. The CDR3 DNA sequence: TGCGCCAGCAGCCAAGAGGAGGCGGCACGGTACAATGAGCAGTTCTTC.

J is TRBJ2-5 and V is TRBV30; 7 bases are a match to TRBD2. V lost 2 bases and J lost 5; bases outside the gene matches: 5. Looked up from germline, CDR1 is GTSNPN and CDR2 is SVGIG (reference sequence). This CDR3 region has 13 residues. The CDR3 loop reads CAWSWTSGETQYF. CDR3 coding DNA: TGTGCCTGGAGTTGGACTAGTGGGGAGACCCAGTACTTC.

The chain carries TRBV6-5 and TRBJ2-2; TRBD2 aligns across 9 bases. With V trimmed by 4 bases and J by 6 bases, 6 bases remained unmatched. Per germline, CDR1 MNHEY and CDR2 SVGAGI. CDR3 length: 15 amino acids. CDR3 protein: CASSWSSGRPGELFF. The DNA for the CDR3 is TGTGCCAGCAGTTGGAGTAGCGGGAGACCCGGGGAGCTGTTTTTT.

The chain uses TRBV4-2 and TRBJ2-1, with D possibly being TRBD2 (5 bases). The CDR3 spans 19 residues. V was cut by 1 base and J by 0 bases, with 19 bases left in between. Germline V lookup: CDR1 LGHNA, CDR2 YNFKEQ. The CDR3 bases are TGTGCCAGCAGCCAAGTGGCGGCGGGTGCCCCTAGCTCCTACAATGAGCAGTTCTTC. As protein: CASSQVAAGAPSSYNEQFF.